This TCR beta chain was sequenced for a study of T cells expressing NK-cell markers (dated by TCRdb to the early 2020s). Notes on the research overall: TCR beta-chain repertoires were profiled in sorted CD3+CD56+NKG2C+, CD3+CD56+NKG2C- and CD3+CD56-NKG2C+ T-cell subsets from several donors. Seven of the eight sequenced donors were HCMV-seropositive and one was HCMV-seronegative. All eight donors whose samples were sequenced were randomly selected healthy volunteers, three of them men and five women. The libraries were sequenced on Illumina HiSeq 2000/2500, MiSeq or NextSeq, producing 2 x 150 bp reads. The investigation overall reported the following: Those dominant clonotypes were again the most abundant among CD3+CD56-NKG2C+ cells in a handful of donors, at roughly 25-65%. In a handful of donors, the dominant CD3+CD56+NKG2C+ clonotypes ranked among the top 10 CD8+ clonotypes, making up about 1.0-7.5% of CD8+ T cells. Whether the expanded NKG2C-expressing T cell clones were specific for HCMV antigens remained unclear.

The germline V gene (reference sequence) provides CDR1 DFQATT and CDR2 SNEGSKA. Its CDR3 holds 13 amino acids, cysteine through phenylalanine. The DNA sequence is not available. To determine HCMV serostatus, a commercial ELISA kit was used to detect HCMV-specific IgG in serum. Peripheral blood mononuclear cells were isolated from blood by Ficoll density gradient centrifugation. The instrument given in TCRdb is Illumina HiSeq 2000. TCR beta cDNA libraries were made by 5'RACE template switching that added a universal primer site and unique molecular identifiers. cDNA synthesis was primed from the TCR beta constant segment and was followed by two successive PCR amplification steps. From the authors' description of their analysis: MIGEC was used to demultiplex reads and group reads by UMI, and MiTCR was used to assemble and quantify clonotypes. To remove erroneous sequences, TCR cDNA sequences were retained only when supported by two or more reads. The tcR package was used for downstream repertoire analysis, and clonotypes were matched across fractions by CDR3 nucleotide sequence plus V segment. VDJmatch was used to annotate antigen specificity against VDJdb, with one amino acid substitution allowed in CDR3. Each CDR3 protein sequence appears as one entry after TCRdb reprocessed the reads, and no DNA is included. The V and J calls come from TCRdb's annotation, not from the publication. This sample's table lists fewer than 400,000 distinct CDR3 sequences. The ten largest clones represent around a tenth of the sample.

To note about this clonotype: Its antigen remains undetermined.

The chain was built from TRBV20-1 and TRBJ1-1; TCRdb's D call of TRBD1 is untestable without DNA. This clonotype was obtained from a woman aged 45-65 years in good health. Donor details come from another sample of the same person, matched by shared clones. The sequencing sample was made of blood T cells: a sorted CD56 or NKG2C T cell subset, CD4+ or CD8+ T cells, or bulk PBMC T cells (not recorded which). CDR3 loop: CSVRQGARTEAFF.